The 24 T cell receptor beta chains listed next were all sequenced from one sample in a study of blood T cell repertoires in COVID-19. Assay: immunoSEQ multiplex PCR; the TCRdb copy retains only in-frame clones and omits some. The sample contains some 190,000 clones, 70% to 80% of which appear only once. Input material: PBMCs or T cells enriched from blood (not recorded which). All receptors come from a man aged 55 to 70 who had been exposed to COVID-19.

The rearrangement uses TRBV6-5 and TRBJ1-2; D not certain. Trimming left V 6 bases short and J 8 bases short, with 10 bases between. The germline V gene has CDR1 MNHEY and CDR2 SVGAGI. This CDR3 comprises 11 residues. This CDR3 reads CASRFPGGYTF. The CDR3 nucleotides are TGTGCCAGCAGATTTCCCGGGGGCTACACCTTC.

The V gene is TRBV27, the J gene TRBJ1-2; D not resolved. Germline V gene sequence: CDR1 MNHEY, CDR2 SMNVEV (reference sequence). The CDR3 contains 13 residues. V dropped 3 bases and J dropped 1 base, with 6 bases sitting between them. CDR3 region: CASSFRDNYGYTF. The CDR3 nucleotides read TGTGCCAGCAGTTTTCGGGATAACTATGGCTACACCTTC.

The CDR3 sequence is CSARGFFEQYF. The CDR3 DNA reads TGCAGTGCTAGGGGCTTCTTCGAGCAGTACTTC. The chain carries TRBV20-1 and TRBJ2-7; D remains ambiguous. The CDR3 has 11 residues. V gave up 3 bases and J gave up 6 bases, with 9 bases separating them. Looked up from germline, CDR1 is DFQATT and CDR2 is SNEGSKA (reference sequence).

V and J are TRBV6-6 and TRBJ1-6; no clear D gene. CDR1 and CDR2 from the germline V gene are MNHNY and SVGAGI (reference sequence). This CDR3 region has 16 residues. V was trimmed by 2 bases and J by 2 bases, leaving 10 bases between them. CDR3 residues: CASSYLEVAYNSPLHF. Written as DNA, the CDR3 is TGTGCCAGCAGTTACCTCGAGGTTGCCTATAATTCACCCCTCCACTTT.

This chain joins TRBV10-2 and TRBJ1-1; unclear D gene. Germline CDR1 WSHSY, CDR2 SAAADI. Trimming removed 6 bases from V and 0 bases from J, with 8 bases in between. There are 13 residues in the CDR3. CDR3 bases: TGCGCCAGCAGGTTCAGGTTGAACACTGAAGCTTTCTTT. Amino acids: CASRFRLNTEAFF.

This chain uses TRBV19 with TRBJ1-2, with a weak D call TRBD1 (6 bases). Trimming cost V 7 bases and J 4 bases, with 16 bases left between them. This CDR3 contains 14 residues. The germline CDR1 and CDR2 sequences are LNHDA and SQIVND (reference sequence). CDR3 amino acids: CASTPRQGTYGYTF. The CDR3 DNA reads TGTGCCAGTACCCCGAGGCAGGGGACCTATGGCTACACCTTC.

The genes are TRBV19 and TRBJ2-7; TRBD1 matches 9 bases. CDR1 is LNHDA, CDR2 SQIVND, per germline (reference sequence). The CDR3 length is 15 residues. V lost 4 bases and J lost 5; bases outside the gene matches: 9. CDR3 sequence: CASSSTGQGKNEQYF. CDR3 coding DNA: TGTGCCAGTAGTAGTACGGGACAGGGAAAGAACGAGCAGTACTTC.

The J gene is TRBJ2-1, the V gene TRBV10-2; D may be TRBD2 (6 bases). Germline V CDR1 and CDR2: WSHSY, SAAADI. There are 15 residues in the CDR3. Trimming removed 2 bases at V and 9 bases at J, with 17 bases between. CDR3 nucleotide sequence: TGCGCCAGCAGTGAGAAACGACTAGTTTTCGGTGAGCAGTTCTTC. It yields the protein CASSEKRLVFGEQFF.

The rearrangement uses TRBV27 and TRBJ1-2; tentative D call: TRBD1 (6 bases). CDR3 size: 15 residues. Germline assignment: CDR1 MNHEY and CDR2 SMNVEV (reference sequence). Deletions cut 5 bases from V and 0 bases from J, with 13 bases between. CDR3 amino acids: CASSPWTEANYGYTF. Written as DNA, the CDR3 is TGTGCCAGCAGTCCGTGGACAGAAGCTAACTATGGCTACACCTTC.

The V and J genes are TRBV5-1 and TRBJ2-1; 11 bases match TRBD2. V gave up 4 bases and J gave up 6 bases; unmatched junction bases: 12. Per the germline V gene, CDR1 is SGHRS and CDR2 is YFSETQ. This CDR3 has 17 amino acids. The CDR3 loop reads CASSGGLADPQGNEQFF. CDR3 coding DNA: TGCGCCAGCAGCGGGGGACTAGCGGATCCTCAGGGCAATGAGCAGTTCTTC.

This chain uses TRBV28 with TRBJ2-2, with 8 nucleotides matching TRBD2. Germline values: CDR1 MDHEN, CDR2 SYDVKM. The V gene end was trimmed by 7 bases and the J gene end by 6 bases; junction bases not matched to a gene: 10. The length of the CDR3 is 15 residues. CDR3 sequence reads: CASTGGREVAGELFF. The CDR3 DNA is TGTGCCAGCACCGGTGGGCGGGAGGTCGCCGGGGAGCTGTTTTTT.

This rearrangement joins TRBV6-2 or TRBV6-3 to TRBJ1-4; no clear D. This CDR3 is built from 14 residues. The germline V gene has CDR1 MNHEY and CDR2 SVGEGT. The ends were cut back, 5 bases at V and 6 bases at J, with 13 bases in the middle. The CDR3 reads CASSTSERDEKLFF. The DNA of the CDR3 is TGTGCCAGCAGTACCTCCGAGAGAGATGAAAAACTGTTTTTT.

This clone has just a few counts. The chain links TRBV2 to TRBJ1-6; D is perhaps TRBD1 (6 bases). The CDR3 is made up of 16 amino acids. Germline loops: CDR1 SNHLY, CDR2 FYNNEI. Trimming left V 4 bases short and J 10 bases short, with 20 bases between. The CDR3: CASSVLGARMGSPLHF. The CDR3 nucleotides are TGTGCCAGCAGTGTTTTGGGGGCGCGTATGGGATCACCCCTCCACTTT.

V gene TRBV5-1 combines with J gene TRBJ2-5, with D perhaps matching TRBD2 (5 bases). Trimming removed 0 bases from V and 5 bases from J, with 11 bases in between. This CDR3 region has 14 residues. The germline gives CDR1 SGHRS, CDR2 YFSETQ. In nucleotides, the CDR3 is TGCGCCAGCAGCTTGGGAGGGAGAGGGGAGACCCAGTACTTC. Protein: CASSLGGRGETQYF.

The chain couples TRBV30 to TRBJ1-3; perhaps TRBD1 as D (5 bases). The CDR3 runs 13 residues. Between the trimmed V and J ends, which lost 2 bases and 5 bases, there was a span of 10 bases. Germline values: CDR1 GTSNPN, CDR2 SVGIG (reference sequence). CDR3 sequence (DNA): TGTGCCTGGAGTTCAGGGTGGCGAAACACCATATATTTT. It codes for CAWSSGWRNTIYF. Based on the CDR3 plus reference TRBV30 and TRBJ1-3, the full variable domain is SQTIHQWPATLVQPVGSPLSLECTVEGTSNPNLYWYRQAAGRGLQLLFYSVGIGQISSEVPQNLSASRPQDRQFILSSKKLLLSDSGFYLCAWSSGWRNTIYFGEGSWLTVV.

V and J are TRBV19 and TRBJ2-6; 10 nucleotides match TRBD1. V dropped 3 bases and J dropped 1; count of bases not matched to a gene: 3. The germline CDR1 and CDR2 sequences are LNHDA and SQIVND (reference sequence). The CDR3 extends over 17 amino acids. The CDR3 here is CASSIRTGGSGANVLTF. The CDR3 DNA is TGTGCCAGTAGTATTAGGACAGGGGGGTCTGGGGCCAACGTCCTGACTTTC.

CDR3: CASSADPGTTGYTF. The CDR3 DNA is TGTGCCAGCAGCGCCGACCCCGGGACAACTGGCTACACCTTC. The chain employs TRBV9 and TRBJ1-2, with D perhaps TRBD1 (6 bases). The V end lost 3 bases, the J end lost 7 bases, and 16 bases lay between the germline ends. The germline V gene has CDR1 SGDLS and CDR2 YYNGEE. The CDR3 spans 14 residues.

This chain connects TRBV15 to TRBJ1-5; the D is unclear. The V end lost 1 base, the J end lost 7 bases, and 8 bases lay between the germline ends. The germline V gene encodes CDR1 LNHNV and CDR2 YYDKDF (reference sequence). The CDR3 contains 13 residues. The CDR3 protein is CATSRGAGQPQHF. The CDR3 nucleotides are TGTGCCACCAGCAGAGGGGCTGGCCAGCCCCAGCATTTT.

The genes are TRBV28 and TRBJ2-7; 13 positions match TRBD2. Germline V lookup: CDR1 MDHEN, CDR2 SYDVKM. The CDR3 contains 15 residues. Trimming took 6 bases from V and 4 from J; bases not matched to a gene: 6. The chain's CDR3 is CASSPGLAGVYEQYF. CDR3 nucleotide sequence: TGTGCCAGCAGCCCCGGACTAGCGGGAGTATACGAGCAGTACTTC.

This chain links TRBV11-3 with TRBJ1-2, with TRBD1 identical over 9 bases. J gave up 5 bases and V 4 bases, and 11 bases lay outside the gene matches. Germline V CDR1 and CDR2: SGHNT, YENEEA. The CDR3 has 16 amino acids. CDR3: CASSYSGTGLFYGYTF. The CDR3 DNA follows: TGTGCCAGCAGCTATTCCGGGACAGGGCTTTTTTATGGCTACACCTTC.

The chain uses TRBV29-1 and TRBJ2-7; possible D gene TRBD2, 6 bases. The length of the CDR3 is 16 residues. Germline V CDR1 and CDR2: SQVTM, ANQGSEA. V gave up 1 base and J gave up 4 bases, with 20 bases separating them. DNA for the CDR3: TGCAGCGTTGAAGGTGTGGGACTTACAGGAGTGTACGAGCAGTACTTC. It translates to CSVEGVGLTGVYEQYF.

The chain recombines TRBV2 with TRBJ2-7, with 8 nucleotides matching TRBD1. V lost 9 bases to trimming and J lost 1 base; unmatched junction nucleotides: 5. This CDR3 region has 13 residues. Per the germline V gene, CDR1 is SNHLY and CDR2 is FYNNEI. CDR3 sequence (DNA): TGTGCCAGTAACCGGGACAGGTCCTACGAGCAGTACTTC. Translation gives CASNRDRSYEQYF.

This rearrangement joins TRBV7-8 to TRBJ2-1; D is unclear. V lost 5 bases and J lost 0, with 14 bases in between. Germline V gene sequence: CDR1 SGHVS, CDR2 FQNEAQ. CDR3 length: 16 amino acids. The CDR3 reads CASSQEPWASYNEQFF. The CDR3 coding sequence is TGTGCCAGCAGCCAAGAACCCTGGGCCTCCTACAATGAGCAGTTCTTC.

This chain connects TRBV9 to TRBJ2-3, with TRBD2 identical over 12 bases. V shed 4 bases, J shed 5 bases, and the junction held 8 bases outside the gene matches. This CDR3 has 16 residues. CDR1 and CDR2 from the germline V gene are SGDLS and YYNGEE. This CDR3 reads CASSLTSGRMGDTQYF. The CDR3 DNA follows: TGTGCCAGCAGCCTTACTAGCGGGAGGATGGGAGATACGCAGTATTTT.